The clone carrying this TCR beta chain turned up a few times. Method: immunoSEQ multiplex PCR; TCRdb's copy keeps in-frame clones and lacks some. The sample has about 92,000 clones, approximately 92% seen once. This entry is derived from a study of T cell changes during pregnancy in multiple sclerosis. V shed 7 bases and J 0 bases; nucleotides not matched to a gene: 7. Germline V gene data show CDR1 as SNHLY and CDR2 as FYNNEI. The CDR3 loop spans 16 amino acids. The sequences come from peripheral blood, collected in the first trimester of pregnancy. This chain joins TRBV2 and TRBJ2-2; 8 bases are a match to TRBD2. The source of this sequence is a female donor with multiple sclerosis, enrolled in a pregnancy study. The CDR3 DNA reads TGTGCCAGCACCTCCCCCGGGGGGGCGAACACCGGGGAGCTGTTTTTT. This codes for CASTSPGGANTGELFF.